Listed below are T cell receptor beta chains from one sample, sequenced in a study of T-cell memory formation after mild COVID-19. Using its own MiXCR run on the 5' RACE reads, TCRdb lists one record per CDR3 protein. The sample consists of roughly 340,000 distinct CDR3 sequences, 20% to 25% of them appearing once. Sequencing input: PBMCs or a T cell subset sorted from them (not recorded which). Receptors were obtained from a man aged 18 to 29 who had mild COVID-19 (a few samples of this study predate the infection). Cell type and time point are not known. CDR3s include the opening cysteine and the closing phenylalanine or tryptophan. Fields, in order: clone size, V gene, J gene, D gene, CDR3 DNA, CDR3 protein. The D gene is left open where the match is weak. Clone size is given for some rows only: seen once, a few or many times, or a class if the clone is expanded.

few,TRBV12-3/TRBV12-4,TRBJ2-7,NA,TGTGCCAGCAGAACTGAGAGCTCCTACGAGCAGTACTTC,CASRTESSYEQYF
few,TRBV7-6,TRBJ2-7,NA,TGTGCCAGCAGCATAGACACAGCCTACGAGCAGTACTTC,CASSIDTAYEQYF
NA,TRBV19,TRBJ1-1,NA,TGTGCCACCAAGAAGTGGGGAGGCACTGAAGCTTTCTTT,CATKKWGGTEAFF
NA,TRBV10-3,TRBJ2-5,NA,TGTGCCATCAGTGAGTCGACAGTCCAAGAGACCCAGTACTTC,CAISESTVQETQYF
NA,TRBV24-1,TRBJ2-5,NA,TGTGCCACCAGTGCGGGTTCGGAGACCCAGTACTTC,CATSAGSETQYF
few,TRBV6-1,TRBJ1-5,NA,TGTGCCAGCAGTGAAGCATCGGGGAATCAGCCCCAGCATTTT,CASSEASGNQPQHF
NA,TRBV20-1,TRBJ2-7,NA,TGCAGTGCTAGAAGCAGACTGCCTCCCTACGAGCAGTACTTC,CSARSRLPPYEQYF
few,TRBV6-4,TRBJ1-2,NA,TGTGCCAGCAGCGGCACGGCAGGGAGGGATGGCTACACCTTC,CASSGTAGRDGYTF
few,TRBV9,TRBJ2-1,TRBD2,TGTGCCAGCAGCTCCCTTAGCGGGGGGGACAATGAGCAGTTCTTC,CASSSLSGGDNEQFF
few,TRBV20-1,TRBJ1-5,NA,TGCAGTGCTGTCCCCGGGGTGCAAGGAACCCAGCATTTT,CSAVPGVQGTQHF
few,TRBV27,TRBJ1-1,NA,TGTGCCAGCAGTCGAGGGGGACGGGGGGACACTGAAGCTTTCTTT,CASSRGGRGDTEAFF
few,TRBV15,TRBJ1-2,NA,TGTGCCACCAGCAGCCAGACCGATGGCTATGGCTACACCTTC,CATSSQTDGYGYTF
many,TRBV5-4,TRBJ1-2,NA,TGTGCCAGCAGGGGGACCGAGACTAACTATGGCTACACCTTC,CASRGTETNYGYTF
NA,TRBV6-6,TRBJ1-6,TRBD1,TGTGCCAGCAGTTATGGTCAGGGGGCGGGTAATTCACCCCTCCACTTT,CASSYGQGAGNSPLHF
NA,TRBV4-3,TRBJ1-2,NA,TGCGCCAGCAGCCAAGAGATCCGGGCGAACTATGGCTACACCTTC,CASSQEIRANYGYTF
NA,TRBV4-2,TRBJ1-1,NA,TGTGCCAGCAGCCAAGATATGGGGGGCGGAATGAACACTGAAGCTTTCTTT,CASSQDMGGGMNTEAFF
few,TRBV7-9,TRBJ2-1,NA,TGTGCCAGCAGGCCCGGGTTCGGGCCCAGGGACAATGAGCAGTTCTTC,CASRPGFGPRDNEQFF
NA,TRBV12-3/TRBV12-4,TRBJ1-1,NA,TGTGCCAGCAGTTTATGGCGCGGGAACACTGAAGCTTTCTTT,CASSLWRGNTEAFF
few,TRBV29-1,TRBJ2-5,NA,TGCAGCGTTAGAGCAAGGGGGACCCAGTACTTC,CSVRARGTQYF
NA,TRBV5-6,TRBJ2-4,NA,TGTGCCAGCAGCCGAATTACAGGGAGGGGTGTCGCAAACATTCAGTACTTC,CASSRITGRGVANIQYF
few,TRBV20-1,TRBJ1-4,TRBD1,TGCAGTGCGCCTACAGGGGGCGCGAGGGAAAAACTGTTTTTT,CSAPTGGAREKLFF
NA,TRBV10-3,TRBJ1-4,NA,TGTGCCATCAGTGCGCCGGGTAATGAAAAACTGTTTTTT,CAISAPGNEKLFF
NA,TRBV3-1,TRBJ1-2,TRBD1,TGTGCCAGCAGCCACTGGACAGGGGAATATGGCTACACCTTC,CASSHWTGEYGYTF
NA,TRBV6-5,TRBJ1-1,TRBD1,TGTGCCAGCAGTGGACAGGGTTTGAGCACTGAAGCTTTCTTT,CASSGQGLSTEAFF
NA,TRBV6-1,TRBJ2-2,NA,TGTGCCAGCGTCTTCTTTTTGGGGGGGCTGTTTTTT,CASVFFLGGLFF
NA,TRBV28,TRBJ1-1,TRBD1,TGTGCCAGCAGGACAGGGGAGATCAACACTGAAGCTTTCTTT,CASRTGEINTEAFF
few,TRBV15,TRBJ1-5,TRBD1,TGTGCCACCAGCAGAGCGACAGGGTTTCAGCCCCAGCATTTT,CATSRATGFQPQHF
NA,TRBV12-3/TRBV12-4,TRBJ1-4,TRBD1,TGTGCCAGCAGACCTCTTTCCGGGACAGCGGAGGGGAAACTGTTTTTT,CASRPLSGTAEGKLFF
few,TRBV6-1,TRBJ1-2,NA,TGTGCCAGCAGAGACCAGTTACTATCCTATGGCTACACCTTC,CASRDQLLSYGYTF
few,TRBV10-3,TRBJ1-1,NA,TGTGCCATCAGTGAGTCAGGGGGAGTGAACACTGAAGCTTTCTTT,CAISESGGVNTEAFF